Shown below are 17 T cell receptor beta chains from a single sample sequenced in a study of cytomegalovirus exposure and HLA in healthy donors. With 60 Vbeta and 13 Jbeta primers, the PCR was carried out. The data were produced by immunoSEQ multiplex PCR, yet TCRdb's version contains in-frame clones alone and is incomplete. The table includes over 45,000 clones, roughly 84% detected once. Sequencing was performed on PBMCs. These receptors all come from a young man in good health and CMV-seronegative.

This chain uses TRBV6-1 with TRBJ1-1; D possibly corresponds to TRBD1 (6 bases). V lost 2 bases and J 0 bases, leaving 16 bases between the germline ends. CDR1 and CDR2 from the germline V gene are MNHNS and SASEGT. This CDR3 is built from 17 residues. This CDR3 reads CASSEPFMGALNTEAFF. CDR3 nucleotides: TGTGCCAGCAGTGAACCTTTCATGGGGGCGTTGAACACTGAAGCTTTCTTT.

The V call is TRBV7-8, the J call TRBJ1-1; no clear D gene. This CDR3 comprises 15 residues. The germline CDR1 and CDR2 sequences are SGHVS and FQNEAQ. Trimming took off 2 bases at V and 4 bases at J, with 14 bases between the two ends. CDR3 residues: CASSLLNSDFTEAFF. Written as DNA, the CDR3 is TGTGCCAGCAGCTTACTTAATTCGGACTTCACTGAAGCTTTCTTT.

This clone was recorded only once. The chain combines TRBV15 with TRBJ1-2; D is unresolved. The CDR3 is made up of 13 amino acids. The germline V gene has CDR1 LNHNV and CDR2 YYDKDF (reference sequence). Trimming left V 6 bases short and J 9 bases short, with 17 bases between. The CDR3 DNA reads TGTGCCACCAGTTTAGAGCAAGATTTTCGCTACACCTTC. Protein: CATSLEQDFRYTF.

There are a few counts of this clone. The chain is built from TRBV7-9 and TRBJ1-1; D not resolved. The V gene lost 1 base and the J gene lost 4 bases, with 7 bases spanning the gap. The CDR3 sequence is 13 residues long. From germline, CDR1 is SEHNR and CDR2 FQNEAQ (reference sequence). The CDR3 region is CASSLGGLTEAFF. The CDR3 DNA is TGTGCCAGCAGCTTAGGAGGGCTCACTGAAGCTTTCTTT.

V usage is TRBV7-2 and J usage is TRBJ1-5; D is perhaps TRBD1 (5 bases). The ends were cut back, 5 bases at V and 7 bases at J, with 15 bases in the middle. There are 14 residues in the CDR3. Germline loops: CDR1 SGHTA, CDR2 FQGNSA. For the CDR3, the DNA is TGTGCCAGCAGCCCTCAGGGAATTAGGCAGCCCCAGCATTTT. It yields the protein CASSPQGIRQPQHF.

The CDR3 protein is CASSQRSPGQPQHF. The CDR3 nucleotides are TGTGCCAGCAGCCAAAGGTCACCGGGACAGCCCCAGCATTTT. The V and J genes are TRBV14 and TRBJ1-5; D is ambiguous. This CDR3 contains 14 residues. Germline V gene sequence: CDR1 SGHDN, CDR2 FVKESK. Trimming stripped 2 bases from V and 7 bases from J, with 12 bases between.

V is TRBV15 and J is TRBJ2-7; 8 positions agree with TRBD1. The V segment lost 0 bases and the J segment 3 bases; nucleotides outside the gene matches: 1. Germline-derived CDR1 and CDR2 are LNHNV and YYDKDF (reference sequence). CDR3 length equals 14 residues. CDR3 sequence (DNA): TGTGCCACCAGCAGAGAGGGACAGGTCTACGAGCAGTACTTC. Encoded protein: CATSREGQVYEQYF.

The gene calls are TRBV10-3 and TRBJ1-1; a possible D gene is TRBD1 (5 bases). Trimming removed 6 bases at V and 7 bases at J, with 24 bases between. CDR3 length equals 16 residues. Germline CDR1 and CDR2: ENHRY and SYGVKD. The CDR3, as DNA: TGTGCCATCAGCTTAAATTTCAGACAGTTTTCGTTTGAAGCTTTCTTT. The encoded protein is CAISLNFRQFSFEAFF.

This chain connects TRBV11-2 to TRBJ2-7, with D unresolved. The CDR3 runs to 17 residues. V was trimmed by 7 bases and J by 0 bases, leaving 22 bases between them. Germline CDR1 SGHAT, CDR2 FQNNGV. The CDR3 region is CASISWAGQASSYEQYF. CDR3 sequence (DNA): TGTGCCAGCATTTCTTGGGCCGGTCAGGCAAGCTCCTACGAGCAGTACTTC.

The chain employs TRBV9 and TRBJ2-3; TRBD2 agrees at 8 bases. The germline CDR1 and CDR2 sequences are SGDLS and YYNGEE. This CDR3 contains 17 residues. Trimming took 4 bases from V and 2 from J; bases not matched to a gene: 12. In DNA, the CDR3 is TGTGCCAGCAGCCCTCAGCATAGCGGGGACCCCACAGATACGCAGTATTTT. Its translation: CASSPQHSGDPTDTQYF.

This rearrangement joins TRBV18 to TRBJ1-1; no definite D call. In germline, CDR1 is KGHSH, CDR2 LQKENI. Trimming pared 3 bases from V and 6 bases from J, leaving 11 bases between. The CDR3 consists of 13 residues. In DNA form, the CDR3 reads TGTGCCAGCTCACCGGTCAGGAAGCCTGAAGCTTTCTTT. This sequence encodes CASSPVRKPEAFF.

This clone has more than one count but fewer than ten. The J gene is TRBJ2-1, the V gene TRBV6-4; TRBD2 agrees at 11 bases. Germline lookup yields CDR1 MRHNA and CDR2 SNTAGT. The V and J ends lost 6 bases and 7 bases, in that order; junction bases with no gene match: 8. CDR3 length equals 15 residues. The DNA for the CDR3 is TGTGCCAGCAGCTCATCAGTAGCGGGGGGGAATGAGCAGTTCTTC. Its translation: CASSSSVAGGNEQFF.

This chain connects TRBV9 to TRBJ2-7, with D maybe TRBD1 (7 bases). Germline-derived CDR1 and CDR2 are SGDLS and YYNGEE. The CDR3 length is 16 residues. Trimming shortened V by 0 bases and J by 2 bases, and 15 bases separated the two germline ends. The CDR3 DNA sequence: TGTGCCAGCAGCGTAGGAGGAACAGGGGAGGCCTACGAGCAGTACTTC. Translation: CASSVGGTGEAYEQYF.

The V call is TRBV9, the J call TRBJ1-2, with D tentatively TRBD1 (6 bases). The CDR3 length is 22 residues. V shed 5 bases and J shed 1 base, with 36 bases lying between them. The germline gives CDR1 SGDLS, CDR2 YYNGEE. For the CDR3, the DNA is TGTGCCAGCAGTGCGAAGTGGGGGGCGCGGGGGCATCATAAAATCTTTAACTATGGCTACACCTTC. It translates to CASSAKWGARGHHKIFNYGYTF.

V gene TRBV5-1 combines with J gene TRBJ2-3; possible D gene TRBD2, 6 bases. The germline V and J ends were trimmed by 3 bases and 6 bases, with 14 bases remaining between them. Looked up from germline, CDR1 is SGHRS and CDR2 is YFSETQ. The CDR3 sequence is 14 residues long. CDR3 DNA: TGCGCCAGCAGCTCGACCGGGAGAACGGATACGCAGTATTTT. Its protein product is CASSSTGRTDTQYF.

The chain is built from TRBV7-2 and TRBJ1-1, with 9 nucleotides matching TRBD1. Trimming at V came to 5 bases and at J to 4 bases, leaving 8 bases not matched to a gene. Germline CDR1 reads SGHTA; CDR2 reads FQGNSA. The CDR3 has 15 amino acids. CDR3: CASSPGQGLGTEAFF. The CDR3 region has the DNA TGTGCCAGCAGCCCTGGACAGGGGTTAGGCACTGAAGCTTTCTTT.

This chain uses TRBV6-6 with TRBJ1-5; D call uncertain. CDR1 MNHNY and CDR2 SVGAGI come from the germline V gene (reference sequence). V was shortened by 5 bases and J by 7 bases, with 15 bases between the two germline ends. The CDR3 totals 14 residues. This chain's CDR3 is CASSLGFAGQPQHF. The DNA of the CDR3 is TGTGCCAGCAGTCTTGGATTTGCGGGCCAGCCCCAGCATTTT.